Described below is a single T cell receptor (beta chain) sequence and its context. Antigen unknown. The data were obtained in a study of T cell responses to AZD1222 COVID-19 vaccine. Findings and caveats of the study: Baseline testing showed seropositivity in only five or six AZD1222 recipients. None of the repertoires were sampled until the peak T cell response had passed.

The V gene lost 2 bases and the J gene lost 4 bases, with 10 bases spanning the gap. The germline CDR1 and CDR2 sequences are SGHRS and YFSETQ. This CDR3 comprises 15 residues. The table came from immunoSEQ multiplex PCR; TCRdb's copy has only in-frame clones and leaves some out. The data contain some 180,000 clones, roughly 93% of them singletons. This TCR came from an adult who received the MenACWY meningococcal vaccine as a control. This material consisted of peripheral blood, taken 28 days after the second dose of the MenACWY control vaccine. The chain uses TRBV5-1 and TRBJ2-6; TRBD1 is a possible D gene (5 bases). In nucleotides, the CDR3 is TGCGCCAGCAGCTTAGAAGGGGCCGGGGCCAACGTCCTGACTTTC. It specifies CASSLEGAGANVLTF.